These 15 T cell receptor beta chains came from one sample sequenced in a study of blood T cell repertoires in COVID-19 (dated by TCRdb to the early 2020s). Libraries were constructed by the immunoSEQ multiplex PCR assay. The source is immuneACCESS, and TCRdb retained only in-frame sequences with V and J called. Part of the clones is not carried over; for the studies checked, unresolved V genes explain less than half of this, and the remainder is unexplained. Across this sample there are some 150,000 clones, with over 70% seen only once. About 8.7% of the sample lies in the top ten. The sequenced sample was peripheral blood. These receptors all stem from a middle-aged man with active or convalescent COVID-19.

This sequence joins TRBV6-1 and TRBJ1-6; D remains unclear. The CDR3 has 20 residues. The germline gives CDR1 MNHNS, CDR2 SASEGT. Trimming took 6 bases from V and 2 from J, leaving 26 bases between them. CDR3 coding DNA: TGTGCCAGCAGGGAAAGATGGGAGCAGGTCCCGGGGACCTATAATTCACCCCTCCACTTT. Its protein is CASRERWEQVPGTYNSPLHF.

V gene TRBV3-1 (or the pseudogene TRBV3-2) combines with J gene TRBJ2-3; possible D gene TRBD1, 6 bases. The CDR3 contains 13 residues. Germline assignment: CDR1 LGHDT and CDR2 YNNKEL (reference sequence). Trimming pared 4 bases from V and 4 bases from J, leaving 9 bases between. The CDR3 DNA sequence: TGTGCCAGCAGCCCTCCAGGGGCAGATACGCAGTATTTT. This translates into CASSPPGADTQYF.

This chain joins TRBV27 and TRBJ2-1; 8 nucleotides match TRBD2. The CDR3 loop spans 15 amino acids. Germline CDR1 is MNHEY and CDR2 is SMNVEV (reference sequence). Trimming at V came to 6 bases and at J to 3 bases, leaving 7 bases not matched to a gene. The CDR3 bases are TGTGCCAGCAGCTTTACCACTAGCGGCTACAATGAGCAGTTCTTC. This sequence encodes CASSFTTSGYNEQFF.

The chain carries TRBV2 and TRBJ2-7, with D possibly matching TRBD2 (7 bases). Trimming stripped 8 bases from V and 2 bases from J, with 19 bases between. This CDR3 has 15 amino acids. The germline gives CDR1 SNHLY, CDR2 FYNNEI. The CDR3 loop is CASAVRMGGPYEQYF. In DNA, the CDR3 is TGTGCCAGCGCAGTCCGCATGGGGGGGCCCTACGAGCAGTACTTC. Full variable domain (outside the CDR3, taken from reference TRBV2 and TRBJ2-7): EPEVTQTPSHQVTQMGQEVILRCVPISNHLYFYWYRQILGQKVEFLVSFYNNEISEKSEIFDDQFSVERPDGSNFTLKIRSTKLEDSAMYFCASAVRMGGPYEQYFGPGTRLTVT.

The chain is built from TRBV6-5 and TRBJ1-1, with 7 bases matching TRBD1. Germline trimming cut 5 bases from V and 0 bases from J; bases unmatched to any gene: 3. Germline CDR1 and CDR2: MNHEY and SVGAGI. This CDR3 contains 14 residues. The CDR3: CASSIQGMNTEAFF. The CDR3 DNA is TGTGCCAGCAGTATACAGGGGATGAACACTGAAGCTTTCTTT.

The chain employs TRBV11-1 and TRBJ2-1; 8 positions match TRBD2. V shed 5 bases, J shed 7 bases, and the junction held 7 bases outside the gene matches. The CDR3 runs 14 residues. Germline assignment: CDR1 SGHAT and CDR2 FQDESV (reference sequence). CDR3 region: CASSPALAGNEQFF. In DNA form, the CDR3 reads TGTGCCAGCAGCCCCGCGCTAGCGGGTAATGAGCAGTTCTTC.

This chain links TRBV11-1 with TRBJ2-1; D uncertain. Germline CDR1 reads SGHAT; CDR2 reads FQDESV (reference sequence). The CDR3 loop spans 15 amino acids. Trimming shortened V by 4 bases and J by 2 bases, and 12 bases separated the two germline ends. CDR3 region: CASSSEVAAYNEQFF. For the CDR3, the DNA is TGTGCCAGCAGCTCCGAGGTAGCCGCCTACAATGAGCAGTTCTTC.

The rearrangement uses TRBV6-4 and TRBJ1-1; TRBD1 matches 7 bases. Trimming cost V 9 bases and J 3 bases; bases outside gene matches: 10. The CDR3 contains 14 residues. CDR1 is MRHNA, CDR2 SNTAGT, per germline. CDR3 in DNA: TGTGCCAGTAGCTCAGGGGGGTTGGACACTGAAGCTTTCTTT. It specifies CASSSGGLDTEAFF.

The chain recombines TRBV6-2 or TRBV6-3 with TRBJ1-2; possible D gene TRBD1, 5 bases. Per the germline V gene, CDR1 is MNHEY and CDR2 is SVGEGT. There are 16 residues in the CDR3. Between the trimmed V and J ends, which lost 6 bases and 4 bases, there was a span of 21 bases. CDR3 bases: TGTGCCAGCAGCCCTAAACTTTTCCGGGACTCCTATGGCTACACCTTC. Translated: CASSPKLFRDSYGYTF.

A few counts support this clone. This chain connects TRBV7-2 to TRBJ2-2; a weak D match, TRBD2 (5 bases). CDR3 length: 14 residues. Trimming cost V 7 bases and J 6 bases, with 15 bases left between them. The germline gives CDR1 SGHTA, CDR2 FQGNSA. The CDR3 loop reads CASIELERAGELFF. CDR3 DNA: TGTGCCAGCATCGAACTAGAACGGGCCGGGGAGCTGTTTTTT.

The chain links TRBV5-1 to TRBJ1-4, with 7 positions matching TRBD1. The CDR3 sequence is 15 residues long. Losses at the gene ends were 4 bases for V and 7 bases for J; bases not matched to a gene: 10. Germline V CDR1 and CDR2: SGHRS, YFSETQ. In DNA, the CDR3 is TGCGCCAGCAGCGACAGGGTGCGGGGGGCTGAAAAACTGTTTTTT. It is translated as CASSDRVRGAEKLFF.

The V gene is TRBV5-6, the J gene TRBJ2-1, with 8 bases fitting TRBD1. Germline lookup yields CDR1 SGHDT and CDR2 YYEEEE. The ends lost 0 bases at V and 4 bases at J; junction bases unmatched: 6. The CDR3 runs 16 residues. CDR3 region: CASSLVETGVYNEQFF. The CDR3 DNA reads as TGTGCCAGCAGCTTGGTAGAGACAGGGGTTTACAATGAGCAGTTCTTC.

The chain has TRBV12-2 and TRBJ2-1; the table's D call of TRBD2 was not tested on the DNA. TRBV12-2 is an annotated pseudogene. The CDR3 length is 16 residues. The chain's CDR3 is CASRHLSGSSYNEQFF. CDR3 DNA: TGTGCAAGTCGCCATTTGAGCGGGTCCTCCTACAATGAGCAGTTCTTC.

The chain joins TRBV5-6 to TRBJ1-2; no firm D call. This CDR3 spans 13 amino acids. V shed 5 bases and J shed 4 bases, with 12 bases lying between them. The germline V gene has CDR1 SGHDT and CDR2 YYEEEE. The CDR3, as DNA: TGTGCCAGCAGTTTTGACACCTCCTATGGCTACACCTTC. It specifies CASSFDTSYGYTF.

The chain joins TRBV23-1 to TRBJ2-7; 9 nucleotides match TRBD1. TRBV23-1 is classed as an ORF, of uncertain function. The CDR3 spans 15 residues. Trimming at V came to 2 bases and at J to 4 bases, leaving 6 bases not matched to a gene. The CDR3 DNA reads TGCGCCAGCAGTCAACCACCGGGACAGGGTTACGAGCAGTACTTC. Translation: CASSQPPGQGYEQYF.